The clone carrying this T cell receptor (beta chain) came up a few times. What it binds is unknown. TCRdb fed the 5' RACE reads into MiXCR, producing one record per CDR3 protein. This table has some 240,000 distinct CDR3 sequences, 15% to 20% appearing once. The sample originates from a study of CD8 T cells in ankylosing spondylitis. CDR1 is SQVTM, CDR2 ANQGSEA, per germline. CDR3 size: 15 residues. With 6 bases removed from V and 5 bases from J, the gap between germline ends came to 20 bases. Findings and limits, study-wide: Significant enrichment of disease-linked clones was reported in matched ankylosing spondylitis synovial fluid. Both synovial fluid and blood in reactive arthritis had previously been reported to carry some motif variants.

The sample taken for sequencing was blood, either unsorted or a sorted T cell fraction (not recorded which). This TCR was sampled from a male donor with ankylosing spondylitis or in good health (not recorded which). The J gene is TRBJ2-1, the V gene TRBV29-1; D uncertain. In DNA, the CDR3 is TGCAGCGTCTTCTTACCTAATCTGGACGACAATGAGCAGTTCTTC. The encoded protein is CSVFLPNLDDNEQFF.